The 25 T cell receptor beta chains given below trace back to one sample, sequenced in a study of T-cell reconstitution after alpha-beta-depleted transplantation in children. Their antigens are not known. A TCRbeta library incorporating unique molecular identifiers was prepared. TCRdb re-called the PCR reads with MiXCR, one entry per CDR3 protein. The sample has about 290,000 distinct CDR3 sequences; almost 8% are singletons. Whole-study findings and limits: T-cell counts and diversity at one year following transplant were attributed mainly to newly produced T cells.

The sequencing used peripheral blood, collected 360 days after TCRalphabeta/CD19-depleted stem cell transplant. These TCRs come from a female patient aged 2 to 10 who had a stem cell transplant for Fanconi anemia, so the T cells may come from the graft donor.

J is TRBJ1-6 and V is TRBV25-1; TRBD1 aligns across 8 bases. The CDR3 is 16 amino acids. The V gene end was trimmed by 2 bases and the J gene end by 7 bases; junction bases not matched to a gene: 7. Germline V gives CDR1 MGHDK, CDR2 SYGVNS. The CDR3 sequence is CASSEAGQGLNSPLHF. The CDR3 DNA is TGTGCCAGCAGTGAAGCCGGACAGGGTTTGAATTCACCCCTCCACTTT.

This clonotype appeared many times. The rearrangement joins TRBV7-3 to TRBJ1-1; 8 bases line up with TRBD1. From germline, CDR1 is SGHTA and CDR2 FQGTGA. The J segment lost 3 bases and the V segment lost 5 bases, leaving 8 bases of the junction unmatched. CDR3 length: 15 residues. CDR3 DNA sequence: TGTGCCAGCAGCGCTACTCAGGGGGCGTACACTGAAGCTTTCTTT. The encoded protein is CASSATQGAYTEAFF. Filled out from reference TRBV7-3 and TRBJ1-1, the complete variable domain reads GAGVSQTPSNKVTEKGKYVELRCDPISGHTALYWYRQSLGQGPEFLIYFQGTGAADDSGLPNDRFFAVRPEGSVSTLKIQRTERGDSAVYLCASSATQGAYTEAFFGQGTRLTVV.

This clonotype was observed at least ten times. The chain recombines TRBV20-1 with TRBJ2-2; 10 bases match TRBD2. The CDR3 runs to 16 residues. V shed 1 base and J 6 bases; nucleotides not matched to a gene: 8. Germline-derived CDR1 and CDR2 are DFQATT and SNEGSKA (reference sequence). CDR3: CSARGPGLAPAGELFF. The CDR3, as DNA: TGCAGTGCTAGAGGTCCGGGACTAGCGCCGGCCGGGGAGCTGTTTTTT.

The rearrangement links TRBV6-1 to TRBJ2-2, with a tentative D call TRBD2 (6 bases). The CDR3 consists of 15 residues. V dropped 2 bases and J dropped 7 bases, with 14 bases sitting between them. CDR1 is MNHNS, CDR2 SASEGT, per germline. The CDR3 coding sequence is TGTGCCAGCAGTGAATATGGCGGGGTAGTCGGGGAGCTGTTTTTT. Amino acids: CASSEYGGVVGELFF.

The chain uses TRBV20-1 and TRBJ2-5; TRBD1 is a possible D gene (5 bases). V was trimmed by 0 bases and J by 0 bases, leaving 5 bases between them. Germline CDR1 and CDR2: DFQATT and SNEGSKA (reference sequence). This CDR3 contains 13 residues. CDR3 region: CSARETDQETQYF. DNA for the CDR3: TGCAGTGCTAGAGAGACAGACCAAGAGACCCAGTACTTC.

The chain carries TRBV7-2 and TRBJ2-1; TRBD2 aligns across 14 bases. Germline-derived CDR1 and CDR2 are SGHTA and FQGNSA. The CDR3 length is 15 residues. V trimming: 3 bases; J trimming: 8 bases; junction bases outside the gene matches: 3. The CDR3 DNA reads TGTGCCAGCAGCTTCCCGGGACTAGCGGGGGATGAGCAGTTCTTC. Its protein product is CASSFPGLAGDEQFF.

The gene calls are TRBV20-1 and TRBJ2-6; D uncertain. The CDR3 sequence is 13 residues long. The V gene lost 5 bases and the J gene lost 2 bases, with 7 bases spanning the gap. The germline gives CDR1 DFQATT, CDR2 SNEGSKA (reference sequence). CDR3 amino acids: CSAHIPGANVLTF. The CDR3 nucleotides are TGCAGTGCTCACATTCCTGGGGCCAACGTCCTGACTTTC.

This clonotype was seen at least ten times. The CDR3 here is CAWSEGTEGNEQFF. The CDR3 DNA reads as TGTGCCTGGAGTGAGGGGACCGAGGGCAATGAGCAGTTCTTC. This sequence joins TRBV30 and TRBJ2-1, with D perhaps being TRBD1 or TRBD2 (5 bases each). The CDR3 length is 14 residues. Germline V gives CDR1 GTSNPN, CDR2 SVGIG (reference sequence). Trimming removed 1 base at V and 6 bases at J, with 13 bases between. Based on the CDR3 plus reference TRBV30 and TRBJ2-1, the full variable domain is SQTIHQWPATLVQPVGSPLSLECTVEGTSNPNLYWYRQAAGRGLQLLFYSVGIGQISSEVPQNLSASRPQDRQFILSSKKLLLSDSGFYLCAWSEGTEGNEQFFGPGTRLTVL.

This clonotype was found many times. The gene calls are TRBV6-6 and TRBJ2-7; D is uncertain. There are 12 residues in the CDR3. Looked up from germline, CDR1 is MNHNY and CDR2 is SVGAGI (reference sequence). Trimming took 7 bases from V and 2 from J, leaving 9 bases between them. CDR3 region: CASTFSPYEQYF. In nucleotides, the CDR3 is TGTGCCAGCACCTTTTCCCCCTACGAGCAGTACTTC.

The genes are TRBV5-1 and TRBJ2-1; 8 bases fit TRBD2. CDR1 and CDR2 from the germline V gene are SGHRS and YFSETQ. Trimming removed 4 bases from V and 4 bases from J; junction bases left unmatched: 10. CDR3 length: 16 residues. CDR3 coding DNA: TGCGCCAGCAGCAGGTACGGGGGGGCGAGTTACAATGAGCAGTTCTTC. It is translated as CASSRYGGASYNEQFF.

This clonotype was seen many times. V is TRBV5-1 and J is TRBJ1-1; D ambiguous. V was cut by 2 bases and J by 3 bases, with 14 bases left in between. Germline lookup yields CDR1 SGHRS and CDR2 YFSETQ. The CDR3 is 15 amino acids. CDR3 nucleotide sequence: TGCGCCAGCAGCTTATTGGGTAGTTGGGACACTGAAGCTTTCTTT. Encoded protein: CASSLLGSWDTEAFF.

This clonotype was counted many times. The chain uses TRBV7-2 and TRBJ2-1; no reliable D call. Trimming removed 1 base from V and 4 bases from J, with 8 bases in between. CDR3 size: 14 residues. The germline gives CDR1 SGHTA, CDR2 FQGNSA. In DNA, the CDR3 is TGTGCCAGCAGCTTAGTGGAATTTTACAATGAGCAGTTCTTC. As protein: CASSLVEFYNEQFF.

In its sample, this clonotype was seen many times. The genes are TRBV20-1 and TRBJ2-2; D is unresolved. Germline assignment: CDR1 DFQATT and CDR2 SNEGSKA (reference sequence). V dropped 2 bases and J dropped 0 bases, with 10 bases sitting between them. The CDR3 length is 15 residues. CDR3 DNA sequence: TGCAGTGCTAGACCCGGCCAGTCGAACACCGGGGAGCTGTTTTTT. Its translation: CSARPGQSNTGELFF.

This clonotype was detected ten times or more. The chain links TRBV7-9 to TRBJ2-1; 7 positions agree with TRBD1. With 3 bases clipped from V and 4 bases from J, the junction kept 9 bases outside the gene matches. Germline V CDR1 and CDR2: SEHNR, FQNEAQ (reference sequence). CDR3 length: 16 residues. The CDR3 DNA is TGTGCCAGCAGCTTGGTGGTCACAGGGGCTTACAATGAGCAGTTCTTC. Translating it yields CASSLVVTGAYNEQFF.

In its sample, this clonotype was seen many times. The CDR3 spells CSARGGGTEAFF. The DNA for the CDR3 is TGCAGTGCTAGAGGAGGGGGCACTGAAGCTTTCTTT. The chain couples TRBV20-1 to TRBJ1-1, with D tentatively TRBD1 (6 bases). This CDR3 has 12 amino acids. V was shortened by 1 base and J by 4 bases, with 7 bases between the two germline ends. Germline CDR1 and CDR2: DFQATT and SNEGSKA (reference sequence).

The chain couples TRBV7-8 to TRBJ2-6, with no clear D. The CDR3 loop spans 13 amino acids. Trimming took 7 bases from V and 2 from J, leaving 6 bases between them. CDR1 is SGHVS, CDR2 FQNEAQ, per germline. The CDR3 protein is CASTLAGANVLTF. In nucleotides, the CDR3 is TGTGCCAGCACCTTGGCTGGGGCCAACGTCCTGACTTTC.

This clonotype was detected many times. V is TRBV29-1 and J is TRBJ1-6; TRBD1 matches 9 bases. The germline gives CDR1 SQVTM, CDR2 ANQGSEA. CDR3 size: 17 residues. V gave up 3 bases and J gave up 7 bases; unmatched junction bases: 13. The CDR3 sequence is CSVDGPDRGSWNSPLHF. CDR3 nucleotide sequence: TGCAGCGTTGATGGGCCTGACAGGGGGAGCTGGAATTCACCCCTCCACTTT.

The sample holds many counts of this clonotype. V gene TRBV2 combines with J gene TRBJ2-5; D is ambiguous. The CDR3 consists of 12 residues. Germline assignment: CDR1 SNHLY and CDR2 FYNNEI. The V gene lost 8 bases and the J gene lost 0 bases, with 7 bases spanning the gap. The CDR3 DNA sequence: TGTGCCAGCTGCCAGGACCAAGAGACCCAGTACTTC. Amino acid sequence: CASCQDQETQYF.

The V call is TRBV11-1, the J call TRBJ1-1; the match to TRBD1 covers 12 bases. In germline, CDR1 is SGHAT, CDR2 FQDESV (reference sequence). The CDR3 sequence is 19 residues long. V shed 0 bases and J 3 bases; nucleotides not matched to a gene: 11. The CDR3 DNA follows: TGTGCCAGCAGCTTAGCGCTAATCCGGGACAGGGGGCCAGACACTGAAGCTTTCTTT. Amino acids: CASSLALIRDRGPDTEAFF.

The rearrangement links TRBV18 to TRBJ1-3; no clear D. The V and J ends lost 2 bases and 0 bases respectively, with 14 bases between them. Germline CDR1 KGHSH, CDR2 LQKENI. This CDR3 comprises 17 residues. The CDR3 coding sequence is TGTGCCAGCTCACCAATCCCAACACCTTCCTCTGGAAACACCATATATTTT. It codes for CASSPIPTPSSGNTIYF.

This clonotype occurred a few times. The chain is built from TRBV7-3 and TRBJ1-6; D possibly corresponds to TRBD1 (6 bases). The CDR3 has 13 residues. Germline V gives CDR1 SGHTA, CDR2 FQGTGA. V was cut by 5 bases and J by 8 bases, with 10 bases left in between. In nucleotides, the CDR3 is TGTGCCAGCAGCCCGGACAGCTATTCACCCCTCCACTTT. Protein: CASSPDSYSPLHF.

This clonotype has at least ten counts. This chain links TRBV7-2 with TRBJ2-3; TRBD2 might be the D (7 bases). The CDR3 spans 15 residues. Trimming left V 2 bases short and J 1 base short, with 10 bases between. CDR1 is SGHTA and CDR2 is FQGNSA in the germline V gene. The DNA of the CDR3 is TGTGCCAGCAGCTTAAGGGGGGGGGGCACAGATACGCAGTATTTT. Residues: CASSLRGGGTDTQYF.

This clonotype was detected only a few times. The genes are TRBV6-1 and TRBJ1-2; D perhaps matches TRBD1 (5 bases). Germline values: CDR1 MNHNS, CDR2 SASEGT. V dropped 7 bases and J dropped 3 bases, with 15 bases sitting between them. This CDR3 spans 14 amino acids. The CDR3 DNA reads as TGTGCCAGCACACCGACTCGGGGCTACTATGGCTACACCTTC. Protein product: CASTPTRGYYGYTF.

This clonotype came up many times. This sequence joins TRBV12-3 or TRBV12-4 and TRBJ2-2; possibly TRBD1 for D (6 bases). Trimming removed 1 base from V and 2 bases from J, with 11 bases in between. This CDR3 is built from 16 residues. The CDR3 region is CASSLETGPNTGELFF. The CDR3 bases are TGTGCCAGCAGTTTAGAGACAGGACCCAACACCGGGGAGCTGTTTTTT.

This clonotype was recorded at least ten times. This sequence joins TRBV24-1 and TRBJ2-2; D could derive from TRBD1 or TRBD2 (5 bases each). V lost 2 bases and J lost 9, with 18 bases in between. The CDR3 contains 16 residues. Germline-derived CDR1 and CDR2 are KGHDR and SFDVKD. In nucleotides, the CDR3 is TGTGCCACCAGTGATTGGGGGATGGACCGCCGCCGGGAGCTGTTTTTT. Its protein product is CATSDWGMDRRRELFF.